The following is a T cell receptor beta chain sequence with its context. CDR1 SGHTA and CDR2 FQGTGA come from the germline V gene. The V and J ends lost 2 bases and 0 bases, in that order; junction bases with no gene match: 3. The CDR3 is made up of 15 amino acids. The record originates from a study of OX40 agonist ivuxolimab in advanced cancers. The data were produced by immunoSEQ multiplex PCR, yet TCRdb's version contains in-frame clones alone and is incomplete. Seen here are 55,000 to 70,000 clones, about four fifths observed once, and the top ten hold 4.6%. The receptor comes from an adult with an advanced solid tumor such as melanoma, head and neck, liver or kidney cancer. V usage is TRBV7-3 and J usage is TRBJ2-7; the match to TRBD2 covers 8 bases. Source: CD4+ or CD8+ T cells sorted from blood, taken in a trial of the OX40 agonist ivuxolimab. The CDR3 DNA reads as TGTGCCAGCAGCTTATCGGGGGGGAACTCCTACGAGCAGTACTTC. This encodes CASSLSGGNSYEQYF.